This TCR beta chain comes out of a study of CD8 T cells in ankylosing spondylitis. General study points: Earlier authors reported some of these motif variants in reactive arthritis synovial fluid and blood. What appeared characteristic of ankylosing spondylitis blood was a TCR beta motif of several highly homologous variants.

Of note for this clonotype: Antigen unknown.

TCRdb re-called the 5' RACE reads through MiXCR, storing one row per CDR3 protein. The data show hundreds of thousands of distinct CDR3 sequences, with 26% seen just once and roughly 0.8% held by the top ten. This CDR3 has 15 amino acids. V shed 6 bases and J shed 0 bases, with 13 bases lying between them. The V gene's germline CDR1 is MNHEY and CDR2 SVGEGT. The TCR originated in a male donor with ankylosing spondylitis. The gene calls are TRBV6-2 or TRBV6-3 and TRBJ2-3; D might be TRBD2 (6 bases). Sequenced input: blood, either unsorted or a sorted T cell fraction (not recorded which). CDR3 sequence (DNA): TGTGCCAGCAGGAAAGCGGGTGCTAGCACAGATACGCAGTATTTT. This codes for CASRKAGASTDTQYF.